Listed below are T cell receptor beta chains from one sample, sequenced in a study of regulatory T cells in long-lasting Graves disease. TCRdb used MiXCR to reprocess the multiplex PCR reads, holding one entry per CDR3 protein. The data contain some 250,000 distinct CDR3 sequences, about 17% of them singletons. These same data were also listed under a study on T cells in Graves' hyperthyroidism and ophthalmopathy.

Sequenced material: peripheral blood mononuclear cells (PBMCs), taken at new diagnosis, from a patient treated with antithyroid drugs. The receptors come from a woman in her thirties with Graves disease. Both conserved end residues are part of each CDR3. A D gene is named only where the DNA matches it firmly. Some rows mark clone size as missing; the rest say once, few, many or name a class of expanded clone.

>TRBJ2-7|many|TRBV5-5|.
TGTGCCAGCAGCTTGGTCCGGGCCTACGAGCAGTACTTC
CASSLVRAYEQYF
>TRBJ1-2|many|TRBV19|.
TGTGCCAGTAACCGACAGGACTCGACTAACTATGGCTACACCTTC
CASNRQDSTNYGYTF
>TRBJ2-1|many|TRBV7-2|TRBD1
TGTGCCAGCTCGCCGGGACAGGTCAACAATGAGCAGTTCTTC
CASSPGQVNNEQFF
>TRBJ1-2|many|TRBV14|.
TGTGCCAGCAGCCCGACCCTCGGACAGAACTCTAACTATGGCTACACCTTC
CASSPTLGQNSNYGYTF
>TRBJ1-4|many|TRBV12-3/TRBV12-4|.
TGTGCCAGCACTTTCTCGACGGGGTACGAAAAACTGTTTTTT
CASTFSTGYEKLFF
>TRBJ1-3|many|TRBV9|.
TGTGCCAGCAGCGCCTTCGACAGTCTTTCGTTGGGGGGAAACACCATATATTTT
CASSAFDSLSLGGNTIYF
>TRBJ1-2|many|TRBV19|TRBD1
TGTGCCAGTAGTATTGTCCACGCCGGGACAGCGGATGGCTACACCTTC
CASSIVHAGTADGYTF
>TRBJ1-1|many|TRBV15|.
TGTGCCACCAGCAGGGGAGGTGGGACTGAAGCTTTCTTT
CATSRGGGTEAFF
>TRBJ1-2|few|TRBV6-9|.
TGTGCCAGCAGTTATCCGGTTCCCTCTAACTATGGCTACACCTTC
CASSYPVPSNYGYTF
>TRBJ2-2|many|TRBV19|.
TGTGCCAGTAGTATAGGTGGTGGCACCGGGGAGCTGTTTTTT
CASSIGGGTGELFF
>TRBJ2-3|many|TRBV19|TRBD2
TGTGCCAGTAGTTTGCGGGGGGCCCCAGATACGCAGTATTTT
CASSLRGAPDTQYF
>TRBJ1-1|many|TRBV5-6|.
TGTGCCAGCAGCTTTTGGGGTGGGGACACTGAAGCTTTCTTT
CASSFWGGDTEAFF
>TRBJ2-1|many|TRBV5-1|.
TGCGCCAGCAGCTTGGATGGAAGTGGCAATGAGCAGTTCTTC
CASSLDGSGNEQFF
>TRBJ2-7|many|TRBV13|.
TGTGCCAGCAGCTCCCCCACGAGCTCCTACGAGCAGTACTTC
CASSSPTSSYEQYF
>TRBJ2-3|many|TRBV6-1|.
TGTGCCAGCAGTGACCAGGGGGGTACAGATACGCAGTATTTT
CASSDQGGTDTQYF
>TRBJ1-4|many|TRBV24-1|.
TGTGCCACCAGTGAAGCCCACAGGAATGAAAAACTGTTTTTT
CATSEAHRNEKLFF
>TRBJ2-1|.|TRBV7-2|TRBD2
TGCGCCAGCAGCAGCACTAGCGGGATCCAAAGGATGAATGAGCAGTTCTTC
CASSSTSGIQRMNEQFF
>TRBJ1-1|many|TRBV4-1|.
TGCGCCAGCAGCCATACAGGAGACGCTGAAGCTTTCTTT
CASSHTGDAEAFF
>TRBJ1-2|many|TRBV29-1|.
TGCAGCGTTGAACCCGGGAACTATGGCTACACCTTC
CSVEPGNYGYTF
>TRBJ1-1|many|TRBV20-1|.
TGCAGTGCTAGTTCAACAGGCATTATGAACACTGAAGCTTTCTTT
CSASSTGIMNTEAFF
>TRBJ2-7|many|TRBV18|.
TGTGCCAGCTCACCACGAGGGACGACGACCACCTACGAGCAGTACTTC
CASSPRGTTTTYEQYF
>TRBJ2-1|many|TRBV3-1|TRBD2
TGTGCCAGCAGCCCCTGGACTAGCGGGGACTACAATGAGCAGTTCTTC
CASSPWTSGDYNEQFF
>TRBJ1-2|many|TRBV6-1|.
TGTGCCAGCTCCCGGGACACTCCTAATGGCTACACCTTC
CASSRDTPNGYTF
>TRBJ1-6|many|TRBV5-6|.
TGTGCCAGCAGCATAGACTACAGGGAGGGAAACTCACCCCTCCACTTT
CASSIDYREGNSPLHF
>TRBJ2-3|.|TRBV6-2/TRBV6-3|TRBD2
TGTGCCAGCAGTTACAGGGGTAGCGGGGGCACAGATACGCAGTATTTT
CASSYRGSGGTDTQYF
>TRBJ2-5|many|TRBV11-3|.
TGTGCCAGCAGCCTACACTGGATGGAGACCCAGTACTTC
CASSLHWMETQYF
>TRBJ2-7|many|TRBV7-2|TRBD2
TGTGCCAGCAGCTTAGGGGTTCAGCGGGGAGTCCGGGCGGGTGAGCAGTACTTC
CASSLGVQRGVRAGEQYF
>TRBJ2-3|many|TRBV7-8|.
TGTGCCAGCAGCTTAGCAGGGGTGAGAGATACGCAGTATTTT
CASSLAGVRDTQYF
>TRBJ2-6|many|TRBV7-6|.
TGTGCCAGCAGTTCCCGACTGGACAGCTCTGGGGCCAACGTCCTGACTTTC
CASSSRLDSSGANVLTF
>TRBJ1-2|many|TRBV7-2|TRBD1
TGTGCCAGCAGCTTACAGGGGGCGATCGACTATGGCTACACCTTC
CASSLQGAIDYGYTF
>TRBJ2-1|many|TRBV7-9|TRBD2
TGTGCCAGCAGCTCGCGGACTAGCGGGGGGGTTGGGACGGTCAATGAGCAGTTCTTC
CASSSRTSGGVGTVNEQFF
>TRBJ2-7|many|TRBV9|.
TGTGCCAGCAGCGTAGCCCGGGACGGGGATTACGAGCAGTACTTC
CASSVARDGDYEQYF